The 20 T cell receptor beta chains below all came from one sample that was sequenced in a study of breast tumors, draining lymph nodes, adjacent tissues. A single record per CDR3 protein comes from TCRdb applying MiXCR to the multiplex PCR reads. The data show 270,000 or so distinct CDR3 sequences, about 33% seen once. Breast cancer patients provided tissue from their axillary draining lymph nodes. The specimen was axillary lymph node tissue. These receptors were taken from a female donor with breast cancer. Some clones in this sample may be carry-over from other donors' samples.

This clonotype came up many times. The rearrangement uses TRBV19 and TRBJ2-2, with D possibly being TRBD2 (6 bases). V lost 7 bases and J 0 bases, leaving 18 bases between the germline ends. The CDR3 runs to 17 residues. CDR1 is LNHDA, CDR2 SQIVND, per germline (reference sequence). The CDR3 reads CASNGDLIFANTGELFF. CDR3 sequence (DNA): TGTGCCAGTAACGGGGACTTAATTTTCGCGAACACCGGGGAGCTGTTTTTT.

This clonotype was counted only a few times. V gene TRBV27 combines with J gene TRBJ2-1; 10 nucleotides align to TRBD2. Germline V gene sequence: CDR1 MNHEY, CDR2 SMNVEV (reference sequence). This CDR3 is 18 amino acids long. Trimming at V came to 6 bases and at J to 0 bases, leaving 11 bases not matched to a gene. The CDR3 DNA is TGTGCCAGCAGACAGCGGGAGGGCCGTGTAAGCTCCTACAATGAGCAGTTCTTC. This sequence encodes CASRQREGRVSSYNEQFF.

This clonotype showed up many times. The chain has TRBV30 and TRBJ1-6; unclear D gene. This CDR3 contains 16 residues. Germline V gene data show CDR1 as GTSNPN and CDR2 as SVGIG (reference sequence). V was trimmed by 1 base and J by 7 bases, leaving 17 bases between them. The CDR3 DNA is TGTGCCTGGAGTGACTACTACACGGCCCGAAATTCACCCCTCCACTTT. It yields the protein CAWSDYYTARNSPLHF. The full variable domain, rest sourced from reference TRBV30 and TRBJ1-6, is SQTIHQWPATLVQPVGSPLSLECTVEGTSNPNLYWYRQAAGRGLQLLFYSVGIGQISSEVPQNLSASRPQDRQFILSSKKLLLSDSGFYLCAWSDYYTARNSPLHFGNGTRLTVT.

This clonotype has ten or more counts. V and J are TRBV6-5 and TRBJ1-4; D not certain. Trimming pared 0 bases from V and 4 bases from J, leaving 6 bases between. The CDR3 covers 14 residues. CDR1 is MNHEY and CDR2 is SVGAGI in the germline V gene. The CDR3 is CASSYSGYNEKLFF. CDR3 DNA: TGTGCCAGCAGTTACTCAGGGTATAATGAAAAACTGTTTTTT.

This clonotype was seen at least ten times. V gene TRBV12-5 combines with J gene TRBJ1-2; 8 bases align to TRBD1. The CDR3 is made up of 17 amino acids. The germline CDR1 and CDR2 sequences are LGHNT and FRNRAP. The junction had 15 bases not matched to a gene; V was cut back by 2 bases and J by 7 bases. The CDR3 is CASGLNQGAPFKGGYTF. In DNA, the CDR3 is TGTGCTAGTGGTTTGAACCAGGGGGCCCCTTTTAAGGGTGGCTACACCTTC.

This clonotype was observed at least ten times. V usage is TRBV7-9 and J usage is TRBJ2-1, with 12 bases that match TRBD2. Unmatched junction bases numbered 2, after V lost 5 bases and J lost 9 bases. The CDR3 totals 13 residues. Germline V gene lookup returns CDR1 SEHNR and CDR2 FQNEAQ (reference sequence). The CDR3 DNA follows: TGTGCCAGCAGCACTAGCGGGAGGTTTGAGCAGTTCTTC. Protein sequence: CASSTSGRFEQFF.

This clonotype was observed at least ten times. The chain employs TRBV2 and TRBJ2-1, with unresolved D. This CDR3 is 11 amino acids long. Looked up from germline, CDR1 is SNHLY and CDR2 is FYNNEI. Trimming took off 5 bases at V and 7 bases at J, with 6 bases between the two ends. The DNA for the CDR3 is TGTGCCAGCAGTATGGCAAATGAGCAGTTCTTC. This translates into CASSMANEQFF.

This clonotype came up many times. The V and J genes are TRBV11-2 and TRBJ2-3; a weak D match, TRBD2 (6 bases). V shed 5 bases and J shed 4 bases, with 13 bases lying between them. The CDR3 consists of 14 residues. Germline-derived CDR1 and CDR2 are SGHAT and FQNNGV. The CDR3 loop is CASSHRLVADTQYF. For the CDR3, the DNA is TGTGCCAGCAGCCATAGACTAGTGGCAGATACGCAGTATTTT.

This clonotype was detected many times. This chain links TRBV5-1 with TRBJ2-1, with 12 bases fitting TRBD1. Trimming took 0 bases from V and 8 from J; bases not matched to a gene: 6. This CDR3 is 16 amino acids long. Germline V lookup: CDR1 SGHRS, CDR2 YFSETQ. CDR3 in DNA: TGCGCCAGCAGCTTGGTCGGGACAGGGGGCCCGGATGAGCAGTTCTTC. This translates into CASSLVGTGGPDEQFF. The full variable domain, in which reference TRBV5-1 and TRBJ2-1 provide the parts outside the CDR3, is KAGVTQTPRYLIKTRGQQVTLSCSPISGHRSVSWYQQTPGQGLQFLFEYFSETQRNKGNFPGRFSGRQFSNSRSEMNVSTLELGDSALYLCASSLVGTGGPDEQFFGPGTRLTVL.

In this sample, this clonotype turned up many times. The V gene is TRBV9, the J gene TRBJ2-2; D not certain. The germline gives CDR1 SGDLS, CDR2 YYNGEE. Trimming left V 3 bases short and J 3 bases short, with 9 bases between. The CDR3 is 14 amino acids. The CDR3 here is CASSDMQDTGELFF. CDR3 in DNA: TGTGCCAGCAGCGACATGCAGGACACCGGGGAGCTGTTTTTT. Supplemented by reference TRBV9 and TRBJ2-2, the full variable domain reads DSGVTQTPKHLITATGQRVTLRCSPRSGDLSVYWYQQSLDQGLQFLIQYYNGEERAKGNILERFSAQQFPDLHSELNLSSLELGDSALYFCASSDMQDTGELFFGEGSRLTVL.

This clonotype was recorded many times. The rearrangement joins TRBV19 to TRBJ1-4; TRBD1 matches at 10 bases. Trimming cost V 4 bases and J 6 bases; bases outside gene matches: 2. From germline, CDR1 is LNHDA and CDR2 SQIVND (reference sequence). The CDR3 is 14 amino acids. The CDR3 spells CASSTGTGDEKLFF. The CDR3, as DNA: TGTGCCAGTAGTACCGGGACAGGGGATGAAAAACTGTTTTTT.

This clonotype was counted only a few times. CDR3 DNA sequence: TGTGCCAGCAGACTAGCGGGAAATTACAATGAGCAGTTCTTC. Translated: CASRLAGNYNEQFF. The J gene is TRBJ2-1, the V gene TRBV27, with 10 nucleotides matching TRBD2. From germline, CDR1 is MNHEY and CDR2 SMNVEV (reference sequence). Germline trimming cut 6 bases from V and 4 bases from J; bases unmatched to any gene: 3. The CDR3 consists of 14 residues.

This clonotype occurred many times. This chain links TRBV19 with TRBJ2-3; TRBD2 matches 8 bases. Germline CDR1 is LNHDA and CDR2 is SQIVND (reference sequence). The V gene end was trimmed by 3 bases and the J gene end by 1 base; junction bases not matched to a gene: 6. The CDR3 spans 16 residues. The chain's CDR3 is CASSIYGRAGTDTQYF. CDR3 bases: TGTGCCAGTAGTATCTACGGGAGGGCCGGCACAGATACGCAGTATTTT.

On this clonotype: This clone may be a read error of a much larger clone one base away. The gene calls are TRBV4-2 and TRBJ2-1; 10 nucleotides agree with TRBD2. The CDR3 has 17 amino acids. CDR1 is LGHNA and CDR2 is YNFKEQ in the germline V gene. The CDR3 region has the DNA TGTGCCAGCAGCCAAGACCCCGGGACTAGCGCCTACAGTGAGCAGTTCTTC. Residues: CASSQDPGTSAYSEQFF.

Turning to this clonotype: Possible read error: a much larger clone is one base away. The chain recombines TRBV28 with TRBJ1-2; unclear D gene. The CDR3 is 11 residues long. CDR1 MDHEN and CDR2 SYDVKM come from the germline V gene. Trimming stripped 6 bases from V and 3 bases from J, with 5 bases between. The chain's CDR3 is CASRADYGYTF. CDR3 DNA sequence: TGTGCCAGCAGAGCAGACTATGGCTACACCTTC.

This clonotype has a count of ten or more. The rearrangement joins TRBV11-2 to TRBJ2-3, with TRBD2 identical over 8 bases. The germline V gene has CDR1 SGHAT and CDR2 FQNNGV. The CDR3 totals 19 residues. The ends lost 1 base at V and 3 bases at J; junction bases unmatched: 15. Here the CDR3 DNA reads TGTGCCAGCAGCTTAGCCGGTCGGTTGGCGGGAGGATGGACAGATACGCAGTATTTT. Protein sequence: CASSLAGRLAGGWTDTQYF.

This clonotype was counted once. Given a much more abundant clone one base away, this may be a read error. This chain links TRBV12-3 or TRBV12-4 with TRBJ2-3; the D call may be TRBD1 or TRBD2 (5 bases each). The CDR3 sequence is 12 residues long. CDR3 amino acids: CVSSGTRRTQYF. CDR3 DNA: TGTGTCAGCAGTGGGACCAGGAGAACGCAGTATTTT.

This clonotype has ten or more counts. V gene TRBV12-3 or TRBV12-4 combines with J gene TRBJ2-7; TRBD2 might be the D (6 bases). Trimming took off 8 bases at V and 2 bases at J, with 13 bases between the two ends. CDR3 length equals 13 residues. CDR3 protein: CASFGAGTYEQYF. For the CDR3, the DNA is TGTGCCAGCTTCGGCGCGGGGACCTACGAGCAGTACTTC.

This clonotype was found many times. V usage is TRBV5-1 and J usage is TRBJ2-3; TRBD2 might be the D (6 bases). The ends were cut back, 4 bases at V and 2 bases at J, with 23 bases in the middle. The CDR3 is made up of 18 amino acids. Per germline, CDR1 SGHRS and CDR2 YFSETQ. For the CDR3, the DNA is TGCGCCAGCAGCCTGGGTGGCGGAACTGGCGGGGCCACAGATACGCAGTATTTT. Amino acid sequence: CASSLGGGTGGATDTQYF.

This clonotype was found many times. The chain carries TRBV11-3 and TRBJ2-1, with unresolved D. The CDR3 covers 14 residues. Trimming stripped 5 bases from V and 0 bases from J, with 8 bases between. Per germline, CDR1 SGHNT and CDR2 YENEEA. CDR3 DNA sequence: TGTGCCAGCAGCACTGCCCTCTCCTACAATGAGCAGTTCTTC. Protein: CASSTALSYNEQFF.